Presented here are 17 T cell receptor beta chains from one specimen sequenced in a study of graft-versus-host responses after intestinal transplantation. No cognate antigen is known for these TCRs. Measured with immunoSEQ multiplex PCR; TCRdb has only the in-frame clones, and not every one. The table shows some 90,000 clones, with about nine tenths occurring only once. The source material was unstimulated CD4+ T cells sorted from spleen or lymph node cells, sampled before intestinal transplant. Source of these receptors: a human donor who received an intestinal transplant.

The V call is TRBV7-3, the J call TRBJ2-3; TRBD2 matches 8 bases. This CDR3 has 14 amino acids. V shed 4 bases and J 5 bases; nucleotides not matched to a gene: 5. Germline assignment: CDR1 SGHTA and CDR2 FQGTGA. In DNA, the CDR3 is TGTGCCAGCAGCTGGGGCGGGGGGTTAGATACGCAGTATTTT. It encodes CASSWGGGLDTQYF.

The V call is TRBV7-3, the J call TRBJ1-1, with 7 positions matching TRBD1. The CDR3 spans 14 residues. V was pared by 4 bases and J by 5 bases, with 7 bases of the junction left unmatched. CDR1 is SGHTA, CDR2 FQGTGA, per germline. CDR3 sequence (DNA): TGTGCCAGCAGCTCGCAGGGGGATCGGACTGAAGCTTTCTTT. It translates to CASSSQGDRTEAFF.

CDR3 in DNA: TGTGCCAGCAGCCTCGGGGGGGCAACTAATGAAAAACTGTTTTTT. It translates to CASSLGGATNEKLFF. This chain links TRBV5-5 with TRBJ1-4, with TRBD1 as a possible D gene (5 bases). CDR1 and CDR2 from the germline V gene are SGHKS and YYEKEE (reference sequence). The CDR3 loop spans 15 amino acids. V dropped 4 bases and J dropped 0 bases, with 10 bases sitting between them.

This CDR3 reads CASSLAPSDEQYF. The CDR3 nucleotides are TGTGCCAGCAGCTTAGCCCCTAGCGACGAGCAGTACTTC. The chain recombines TRBV7-3 with TRBJ2-7; perhaps TRBD2 as D (6 bases). V was cut by 2 bases and J by 5 bases, with 10 bases left in between. The CDR3 loop spans 13 amino acids. Germline CDR1 reads SGHTA; CDR2 reads FQGTGA.

The CDR3, as DNA: TGTGCCAGCCGAAGGAGGGTGGAATCACCCCTCCACTTT. Amino acid sequence: CASRRRVESPLHF. The chain links TRBV28 to TRBJ1-6; D call uncertain. Trimming shortened V by 8 bases and J by 10 bases, and 15 bases separated the two germline ends. The CDR3 spans 13 residues. CDR1 is MDHEN and CDR2 is SYDVKM in the germline V gene.

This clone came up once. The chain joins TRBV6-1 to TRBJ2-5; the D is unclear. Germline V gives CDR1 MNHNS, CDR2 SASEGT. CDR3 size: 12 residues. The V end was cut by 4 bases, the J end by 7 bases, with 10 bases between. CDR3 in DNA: TGTGCCAGCAGTGGCGAGGATAGGACCCAGTACTTC. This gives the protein CASSGEDRTQYF.

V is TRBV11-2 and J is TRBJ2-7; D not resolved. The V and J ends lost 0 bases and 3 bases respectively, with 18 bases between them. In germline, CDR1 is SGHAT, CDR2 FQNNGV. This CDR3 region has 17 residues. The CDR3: CASSLDLSVSLLYEQYF. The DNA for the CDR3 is TGTGCCAGCAGCTTAGATCTATCCGTTTCCCTCCTCTACGAGCAGTACTTC.

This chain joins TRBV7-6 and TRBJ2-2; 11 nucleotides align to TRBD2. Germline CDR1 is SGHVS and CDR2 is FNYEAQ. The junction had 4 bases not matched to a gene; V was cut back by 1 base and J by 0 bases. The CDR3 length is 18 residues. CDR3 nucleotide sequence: TGTGCCAGCAGCTTAGTACTAGCGGGGGCGTCGAACACCGGGGAGCTGTTTTTT. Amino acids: CASSLVLAGASNTGELFF. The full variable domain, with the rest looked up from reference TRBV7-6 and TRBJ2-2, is GAGVSQSPRYKVTKRGQDVALRCDPISGHVSLYWYRQALGQGPEFLTYFNYEAQQDKSGLPNDRFSAERPEGSISTLTIQRTEQRDSAMYRCASSLVLAGASNTGELFFGEGSRLTVL.

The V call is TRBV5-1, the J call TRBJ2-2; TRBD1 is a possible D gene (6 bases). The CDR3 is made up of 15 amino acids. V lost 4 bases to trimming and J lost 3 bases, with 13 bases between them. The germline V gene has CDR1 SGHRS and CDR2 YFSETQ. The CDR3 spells CASSNRVGDTGELFF. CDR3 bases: TGCGCCAGCAGCAACAGGGTGGGGGACACCGGGGAGCTGTTTTTT.

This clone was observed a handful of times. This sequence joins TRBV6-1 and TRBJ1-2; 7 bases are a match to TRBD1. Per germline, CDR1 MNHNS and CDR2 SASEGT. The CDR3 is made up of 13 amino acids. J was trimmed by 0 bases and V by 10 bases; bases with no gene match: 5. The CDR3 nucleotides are TGTGCCACCCGGACAGGAGCTAACTATGGCTACACCTTC. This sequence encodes CATRTGANYGYTF.

The CDR3 here is CASSLDRRNTIYF. The CDR3 DNA reads as TGTGCCAGCAGCCTGGACAGAAGAAACACCATATATTTT. The chain carries TRBV5-6 and TRBJ1-3; D is perhaps TRBD1 (6 bases). V lost 4 bases and J lost 5, with 10 bases in between. Per the germline V gene, CDR1 is SGHDT and CDR2 is YYEEEE. The CDR3 length is 13 residues.

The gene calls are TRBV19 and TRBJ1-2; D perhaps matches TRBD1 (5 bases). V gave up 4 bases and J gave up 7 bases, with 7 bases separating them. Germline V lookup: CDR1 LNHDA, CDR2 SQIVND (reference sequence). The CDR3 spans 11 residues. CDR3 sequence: CASSTGFGYTF. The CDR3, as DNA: TGTGCCAGTAGTACAGGGTTTGGCTACACCTTC.

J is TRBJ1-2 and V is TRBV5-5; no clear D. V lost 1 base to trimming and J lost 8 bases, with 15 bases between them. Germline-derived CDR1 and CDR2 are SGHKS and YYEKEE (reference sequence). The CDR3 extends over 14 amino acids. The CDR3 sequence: CASSLLIANVGYTF. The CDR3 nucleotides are TGTGCCAGCAGCTTGTTAATAGCCAATGTCGGCTACACCTTC.

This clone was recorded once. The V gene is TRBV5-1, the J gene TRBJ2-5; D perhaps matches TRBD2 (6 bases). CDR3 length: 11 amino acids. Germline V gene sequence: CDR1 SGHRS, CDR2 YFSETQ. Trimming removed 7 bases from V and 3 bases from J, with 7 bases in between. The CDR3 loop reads CASWGEETQYF. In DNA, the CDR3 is TGCGCCAGCTGGGGGGAAGAGACCCAGTACTTC.

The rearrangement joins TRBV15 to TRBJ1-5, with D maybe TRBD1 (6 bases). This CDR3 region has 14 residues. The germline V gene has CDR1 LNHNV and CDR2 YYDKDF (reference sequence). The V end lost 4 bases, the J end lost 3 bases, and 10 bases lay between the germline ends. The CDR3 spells CATSTGHLNQPQHF. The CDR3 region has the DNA TGTGCCACCAGCACGGGACATCTCAATCAGCCCCAGCATTTT.

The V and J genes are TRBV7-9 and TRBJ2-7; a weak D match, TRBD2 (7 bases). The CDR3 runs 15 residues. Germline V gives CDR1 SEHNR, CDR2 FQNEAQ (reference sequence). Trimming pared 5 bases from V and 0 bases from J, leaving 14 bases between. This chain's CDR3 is CASSPEGGASYEQYF. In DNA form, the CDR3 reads TGTGCCAGCAGCCCCGAGGGGGGGGCCTCCTACGAGCAGTACTTC.

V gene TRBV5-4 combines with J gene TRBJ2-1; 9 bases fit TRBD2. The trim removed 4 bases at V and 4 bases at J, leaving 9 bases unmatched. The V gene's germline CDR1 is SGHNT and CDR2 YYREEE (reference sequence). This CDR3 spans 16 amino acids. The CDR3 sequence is CASSPDSGGRYNEQFF. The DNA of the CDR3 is TGTGCCAGCAGCCCCGATAGCGGGGGCCGATACAATGAGCAGTTCTTC.